These 21 T cell receptor beta chains were all obtained from the same sample, sequenced in a study of technical replicates of blood from a few donors. Using immunoSEQ multiplex PCR, the repertoire was profiled, and TCRdb retains in-frame clones only, with some absent. The table shows tens of thousands of clones, with 95% to 97% occurring only once. Sequenced: T cells isolated from PBMCs. Receptors were obtained from a human donor in good health.

The chain has TRBV5-6 and TRBJ2-3; 11 nucleotides agree with TRBD1. The CDR3 is made up of 15 amino acids. V shed 4 bases and J 5 bases; nucleotides not matched to a gene: 6. Germline V gene sequence: CDR1 SGHDT, CDR2 YYEEEE. The CDR3 region is CASSPGQGARDTQYF. The CDR3 coding sequence is TGTGCCAGCAGCCCCGGACAGGGGGCCAGAGATACGCAGTATTTT.

The chain uses TRBV7-8 and TRBJ2-1, with 8 bases that match TRBD2. Germline values: CDR1 SGHVS, CDR2 FQNEAQ. The junction had 4 bases not matched to a gene; V was cut back by 0 bases and J by 6 bases. The CDR3 spans 15 residues. CDR3 in amino acids: CASSLASGSGNEQFF. The DNA of the CDR3 is TGTGCCAGCAGCTTAGCCAGCGGGAGTGGCAATGAGCAGTTCTTC.

This chain joins TRBV6-1 and TRBJ1-3, with unresolved D. The germline V gene has CDR1 MNHNS and CDR2 SASEGT. The germline V and J ends were trimmed by 3 bases and 0 bases, with 12 bases remaining between them. The CDR3 has 16 amino acids. DNA of the CDR3: TGTGCCAGCAGTGATTCAGGTGATTCCTCTGGAAACACCATATATTTT. It codes for CASSDSGDSSGNTIYF.

This chain links TRBV6-1 with TRBJ2-7; a weak D match, TRBD1 (6 bases). The CDR3 totals 15 residues. V shed 2 bases and J shed 2 bases, with 13 bases lying between them. Germline V gene data show CDR1 as MNHNS and CDR2 as SASEGT. The CDR3, as DNA: TGTGCCAGCAGTGAATTGGGGGCTCCTGCCTACGAGCAGTACTTC. This sequence encodes CASSELGAPAYEQYF.

This rearrangement joins TRBV27 to TRBJ1-1; D perhaps matches TRBD1 (6 bases). V gave up 5 bases and J gave up 1 base, with 17 bases separating them. This CDR3 has 16 residues. Germline V CDR1 and CDR2: MNHEY, SMNVEV (reference sequence). The CDR3: CASSILPGDKNTEAFF. The CDR3 nucleotides are TGTGCCAGCAGTATACTCCCAGGGGACAAGAACACTGAAGCTTTCTTT.

J is TRBJ2-3 and V is TRBV7-3; D ambiguous. Germline CDR1 is SGHTA and CDR2 is FQGTGA. The CDR3 is 14 residues long. V was trimmed by 2 bases and J by 6 bases, leaving 12 bases between them. CDR3: CASSLEALPDTQYF. The CDR3 bases are TGTGCCAGCAGCTTAGAAGCTCTTCCGGATACGCAGTATTTT.

The genes are TRBV5-5 and TRBJ1-1; perhaps TRBD1 as D (6 bases). V was trimmed by 0 bases and J by 3 bases, leaving 12 bases between them. The germline CDR1 and CDR2 sequences are SGHKS and YYEKEE (reference sequence). The CDR3 length is 15 residues. The CDR3 region is CASSLGAGAYTEAFF. CDR3 coding DNA: TGTGCCAGCAGCTTGGGGGCAGGGGCCTACACTGAAGCTTTCTTT.

In this sample, this clone turned up once. This chain joins TRBV11-3 and TRBJ2-1; D perhaps matches TRBD2 (7 bases). CDR3 length: 17 residues. From germline, CDR1 is SGHNT and CDR2 YENEEA. Trimming shortened V by 2 bases and J by 6 bases, and 20 bases separated the two germline ends. The CDR3 nucleotides are TGTGCCAGCAGCTTAAGGGGGGGCGGGACGGCCGCCAATGAGCAGTTCTTC. Amino acid sequence: CASSLRGGGTAANEQFF.

The rearrangement uses TRBV2 and TRBJ2-7; tentatively, D is TRBD1 (6 bases). CDR1 and CDR2 from the germline V gene are SNHLY and FYNNEI. V lost 6 bases and J 4 bases, leaving 19 bases between the germline ends. CDR3 size: 15 residues. The CDR3 protein is CASSTDRELLYEQYF. CDR3 sequence (DNA): TGTGCCAGCAGCACGGACAGAGAGCTCCTATACGAGCAGTACTTC.

V is TRBV6-6 and J is TRBJ1-1; no firm D call. This CDR3 is 13 amino acids long. Germline V gives CDR1 MNHNY, CDR2 SVGAGI (reference sequence). V was pared by 2 bases and J by 0 bases, with 4 bases between. CDR3 in DNA: TGTGCCAGCAGTTACATCATGAACACTGAAGCTTTCTTT. Translation gives CASSYIMNTEAFF.

The chain carries TRBV19 and TRBJ1-6; TRBD1 aligns across 7 bases. From germline, CDR1 is LNHDA and CDR2 SQIVND (reference sequence). J lost 7 bases, V lost 6 bases, and 6 bases had no gene match. CDR3 length equals 14 residues. The CDR3 region has the DNA TGTGCCAGTAGCCCGCAGGGGGTGAATTCACCCCTCCACTTT. Encoded protein: CASSPQGVNSPLHF.

The rearrangement joins TRBV6-1 to TRBJ2-5; D call uncertain. This CDR3 has 12 residues. The V gene lost 4 bases and the J gene lost 2 bases, with 5 bases spanning the gap. The germline V gene has CDR1 MNHNS and CDR2 SASEGT. In nucleotides, the CDR3 is TGTGCCAGCAGTGTCCAGCAAGAGACCCAGTACTTC. Translated, it gives CASSVQQETQYF.

CDR3 nucleotide sequence: TGTGCCAGCAGTTACTCTCGCGGGAGCACAGATACGCAGTATTTT. Translating gives CASSYSRGSTDTQYF. The J gene is TRBJ2-3, the V gene TRBV6-6; maybe TRBD2 (5 bases). This CDR3 contains 15 residues. Trimming shortened V by 0 bases and J by 0 bases, and 7 bases separated the two germline ends. CDR1 and CDR2 from the germline V gene are MNHNY and SVGAGI (reference sequence).

The DNA for the CDR3 is TGTGCCAGCAGTGAACCGGGACTAGCGGGAGGGGCTAGCACAGATACGCAGTATTTT. This translates into CASSEPGLAGGASTDTQYF. The chain has TRBV27 and TRBJ2-3; 16 bases are a match to TRBD2. Germline V lookup: CDR1 MNHEY, CDR2 SMNVEV (reference sequence). The ends lost 5 bases at V and 0 bases at J; junction bases unmatched: 8. The CDR3 covers 19 residues.

This clone was recorded once. The chain employs TRBV6-4 and TRBJ1-5; 8 bases line up with TRBD1. The CDR3 spans 14 residues. Germline lookup yields CDR1 MRHNA and CDR2 SNTAGT. V gave up 8 bases and J gave up 6 bases; unmatched junction bases: 9. The CDR3 here is CASGEGTGGQPQHF. The CDR3, as DNA: TGTGCCAGCGGGGAGGGGACAGGCGGTCAGCCCCAGCATTTT.

CDR3 bases: TGTGCCAGCAGTGGACTAGCGGGAGGGCAAGAGACCCAGTACTTC. It yields the protein CASSGLAGGQETQYF. The chain recombines TRBV6-6 with TRBJ2-5; 15 nucleotides match TRBD2. The V gene's germline CDR1 is MNHNY and CDR2 SVGAGI (reference sequence). V shed 5 bases, J shed 2 bases, and the junction held 0 bases outside the gene matches. There are 15 residues in the CDR3.

The chain combines TRBV14 with TRBJ2-7, with D perhaps TRBD2 (6 bases). Germline CDR1 is SGHDN and CDR2 is FVKESK. CDR3 size: 16 residues. Between the trimmed V and J ends, which lost 1 base and 0 bases, there was a span of 13 bases. The CDR3 DNA follows: TGTGCCAGCAGCCAAGTCTGGGTAGCGGTCTCCTACGAGCAGTACTTC. Its protein product is CASSQVWVAVSYEQYF.

This clone was seen only once. The junction shows a germline mismatch at one end, possibly a read error. The chain combines TRBV10-1 with TRBJ1-4; the D gene is possibly TRBD1 (6 bases). The CDR3 sequence is 16 residues long. Germline CDR1 is WNHNN and CDR2 is SYGVQD (reference sequence). CDR3 amino acids: CAGRDTPPAYNEKLFF. In DNA form, the CDR3 reads TGCGCCGGCAGGGACACCCCACCGGCTTATAATGAAAAACTGTTTTTT.

This rearrangement joins TRBV5-1 to TRBJ1-1, with D hard to call. Per germline, CDR1 SGHRS and CDR2 YFSETQ. The CDR3 covers 14 residues. The V and J ends lost 4 bases and 1 base respectively, with 11 bases between them. CDR3 protein: CASSPWGANTEAFF. CDR3 in DNA: TGCGCCAGCAGCCCTTGGGGAGCGAACACTGAAGCTTTCTTT.

This sequence joins TRBV7-3 and TRBJ2-7, with 8 bases that match TRBD2. Germline CDR1 is SGHTA and CDR2 is FQGTGA. The junction had 9 bases not matched to a gene; V was cut back by 2 bases and J by 0 bases. The CDR3 spans 17 residues. The CDR3 DNA sequence: TGTGCCAGCAGCTTACACGGGAGGGCCGAAAGCTCCTACGAGCAGTACTTC. Its protein is CASSLHGRAESSYEQYF.

This sequence joins TRBV2 and TRBJ2-7; 8 positions match TRBD2. This CDR3 is 13 amino acids long. CDR1 and CDR2 from the germline V gene are SNHLY and FYNNEI. V shed 11 bases, J shed 0 bases, and the junction held 6 bases outside the gene matches. CDR3: CAGRGLASYEQYF. DNA of the CDR3: TGTGCCGGTCGAGGACTAGCCTCCTACGAGCAGTACTTC. Full variable domain (remainder filled in from reference TRBV2 and TRBJ2-7): EPEVTQTPSHQVTQMGQEVILRCVPISNHLYFYWYRQILGQKVEFLVSFYNNEISEKSEIFDDQFSVERPDGSNFTLKIRSTKLEDSAMYFCAGRGLASYEQYFGPGTRLTVT.